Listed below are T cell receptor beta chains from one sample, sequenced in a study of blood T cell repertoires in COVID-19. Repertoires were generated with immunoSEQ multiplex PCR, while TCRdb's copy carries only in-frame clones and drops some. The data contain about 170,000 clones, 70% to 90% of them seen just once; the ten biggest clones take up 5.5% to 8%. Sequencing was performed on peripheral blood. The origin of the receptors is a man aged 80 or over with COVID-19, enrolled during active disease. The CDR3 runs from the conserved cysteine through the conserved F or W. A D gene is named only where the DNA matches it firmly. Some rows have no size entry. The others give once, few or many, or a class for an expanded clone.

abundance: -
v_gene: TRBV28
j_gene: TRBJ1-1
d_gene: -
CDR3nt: TGTGCCAGCAGTTCTCCCTATTCAGGGGCTACGAACACTGAAGCTTTCTTT
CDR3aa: CASSSPYSGATNTEAFF

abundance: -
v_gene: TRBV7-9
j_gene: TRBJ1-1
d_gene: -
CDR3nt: TGTGCCAGCAGCTTAGGACAGGTTCTGGGGGAAACTGAAGCTTTCTTT
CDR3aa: CASSLGQVLGETEAFF

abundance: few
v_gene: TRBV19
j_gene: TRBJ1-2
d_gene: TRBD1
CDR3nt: TGTGCCAGTACCAGGGGGGTTGGCTATGGCTACACCTTC
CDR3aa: CASTRGVGYGYTF

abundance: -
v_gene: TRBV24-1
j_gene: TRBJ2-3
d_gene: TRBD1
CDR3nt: TGTGCCACCAGTGATCCCACAGGGGGAAGGACAGATACGCAGTATTTT
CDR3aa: CATSDPTGGRTDTQYF

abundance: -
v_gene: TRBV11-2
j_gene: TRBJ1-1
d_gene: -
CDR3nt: TGTGCCAGCAGCTCTTGGGCATTGAACACTGAAGCTTTCTTT
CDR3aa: CASSSWALNTEAFF

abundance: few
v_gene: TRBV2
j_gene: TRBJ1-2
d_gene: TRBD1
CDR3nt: TGTGCCAGCAGTCCCCACCAGGGGGCGGTTCGTGGCTACACCTTC
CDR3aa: CASSPHQGAVRGYTF

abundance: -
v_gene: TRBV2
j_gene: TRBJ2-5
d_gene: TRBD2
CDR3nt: TGTGCCAGCAGACCGCCCGCTAGCGGGCAAGAGACCCAGTACTTC
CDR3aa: CASRPPASGQETQYF

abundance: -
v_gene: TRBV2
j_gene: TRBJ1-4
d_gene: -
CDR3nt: TGTGCCAGCAGTTTAGGGGGGGCAACTAATGAAAAACTGTTTTTT
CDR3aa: CASSLGGATNEKLFF

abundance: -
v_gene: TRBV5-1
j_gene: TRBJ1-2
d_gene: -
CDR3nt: TGCGCCAGCAGCTTGGACAGGCTTCCCCATGGCTACACCTTC
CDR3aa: CASSLDRLPHGYTF

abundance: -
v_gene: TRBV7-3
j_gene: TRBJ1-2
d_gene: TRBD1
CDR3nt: TGTGCCAGCAGCCTCGACAGGGAGGATTATGGCTACACCTTC
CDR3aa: CASSLDREDYGYTF

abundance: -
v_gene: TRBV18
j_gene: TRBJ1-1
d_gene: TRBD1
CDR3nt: TGTGCCAGCTCACCGTTGACAGGGGGCGTCGGGCTGAACACTGAAGCTTTCTTT
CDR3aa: CASSPLTGGVGLNTEAFF